Listed below are T cell receptor beta chains from one sample, sequenced in a study of cytomegalovirus exposure and HLA in healthy donors. Repertoires were generated with immunoSEQ multiplex PCR, while TCRdb's copy carries only in-frame clones and drops some. The sample holds about 150,000 clones, 82% seen once. Sequenced input: PBMCs. Source of these receptors: a woman in her forties or fifties in good health and CMV-seropositive. The CDR3 runs from the conserved cysteine through the conserved F or W. The order of the fields is V gene, D gene, clone size, J gene, CDR3 DNA, CDR3 protein. D genes are given only for firm matches. Only part of the rows carry a size: once, few, many, or a class if the clone is expanded.

V: TRBV7-2; D: NA; size: NA; J: TRBJ1-6; DNA: TGTGCCAGCAGCTTAGTTGCGCCGAGCTCCTATAATTCACCCCTCCACTTT; CDR3: CASSLVAPSSYNSPLHF
V: TRBV27; D: NA; size: NA; J: TRBJ2-6; DNA: TGTGCCAGCAGCTTAAGGCAGGGATCCTCTGGGGCCAACGTCCTGACTTTC; CDR3: CASSLRQGSSGANVLTF
V: TRBV5-1; D: NA; size: NA; J: TRBJ2-2; DNA: TGCGCCAGCAGCTTGGGTGTGCAGGGTAACACCGGGGAGCTGTTTTTT; CDR3: CASSLGVQGNTGELFF
V: TRBV5-4; D: TRBD1; size: NA; J: TRBJ2-3; DNA: TGTGCCAGCAGTCCTACAGGGGGCACTGGGACAGATACGCAGTATTTT; CDR3: CASSPTGGTGTDTQYF
V: TRBV28; D: TRBD1; size: NA; J: TRBJ1-1; DNA: TGTGCCAGCGCCTCCCTACAGGGGGCGAACACTGAAGCTTTCTTT; CDR3: CASASLQGANTEAFF
V: TRBV7-8; D: TRBD1; size: NA; J: TRBJ1-1; DNA: TGTGCCAGCAGCCCTCTGACAGGGAGGTCCACTGAAGCTTTCTTT; CDR3: CASSPLTGRSTEAFF
V: TRBV7-9; D: TRBD1; size: NA; J: TRBJ2-1; DNA: TGTGCCAGCAGGATATCGGGACAGGGGGCTAATGAGCAGTTCTTC; CDR3: CASRISGQGANEQFF
V: TRBV18; D: TRBD2; size: NA; J: TRBJ2-7; DNA: TGTGCCAGCTCCGAGGGACTAGCGGACCCCTACGAGCAGTACTTC; CDR3: CASSEGLADPYEQYF
V: TRBV28; D: NA; size: once; J: TRBJ2-5; DNA: TGTGCCAGCAGCCTCTGGGGGGAAGAGACCCAGTACTTC; CDR3: CASSLWGEETQYF
V: TRBV7-2; D: TRBD2; size: NA; J: TRBJ2-1; DNA: TGTGCCAGCTCCCTCGACCGGGGGGTCTTGACCAATGAGCAGTTCTTC; CDR3: CASSLDRGVLTNEQFF
V: TRBV15; D: TRBD1; size: NA; J: TRBJ2-2; DNA: TGTGCCACCAGCAGAAACAGGGGATTGAACACCGGGGAGCTGTTTTTT; CDR3: CATSRNRGLNTGELFF
V: TRBV29-1; D: TRBD1; size: NA; J: TRBJ1-4; DNA: TGCAGCGTTGGCCGCGGACAGGGTAATGAAAAACTGTTTTTT; CDR3: CSVGRGQGNEKLFF
V: TRBV4-3; D: NA; size: NA; J: TRBJ2-7; DNA: TGCGCCAGCAGCCAAGAACCGACTCCCTACGAGCAGTACTTC; CDR3: CASSQEPTPYEQYF
V: TRBV4-3; D: NA; size: few; J: TRBJ1-1; DNA: TGCGCCAGCAGCCCCGGGGGGAGGGAAACTGAAGCTTTCTTT; CDR3: CASSPGGRETEAFF
V: TRBV28; D: NA; size: NA; J: TRBJ2-3; DNA: TGTGCCAGCAGTCTACCGGGTTCAGCTAGCACAGATACGCAGTATTTT; CDR3: CASSLPGSASTDTQYF
V: TRBV6-5; D: NA; size: NA; J: TRBJ2-7; DNA: TGTGCCAGCAGCTCCATCACTACCTACGAGCAGTACTTC; CDR3: CASSSITTYEQYF
V: TRBV30; D: TRBD1; size: NA; J: TRBJ1-5; DNA: TGTGCCTGGACTGGACAGGGGGCTTATGAGAATAGCAATCAGCCCCAGCATTTT; CDR3: CAWTGQGAYENSNQPQHF
V: TRBV5-1; D: NA; size: NA; J: TRBJ1-2; DNA: TGCGCCTGTTCGACCCGGGACAACGATGGCTACACCTTC; CDR3: CACSTRDNDGYTF
V: TRBV5-5; D: NA; size: NA; J: TRBJ1-5; DNA: TGTGCCAGCAGCTTATGGGAGGGCGGTCAGCCCCAGCATTTT; CDR3: CASSLWEGGQPQHF
V: TRBV28; D: TRBD2; size: NA; J: TRBJ2-1; DNA: TGTGCCAGCCGCTTAGGGTGGGGAGGGCTCAATGAGCAGTTCTTC; CDR3: CASRLGWGGLNEQFF
V: TRBV5-4; D: TRBD1; size: NA; J: TRBJ2-1; DNA: TGTGCCAGCAGCCGGGGAGCGGACAGGGAAGGCAATGAGCAGTTCTTC; CDR3: CASSRGADREGNEQFF
V: TRBV4-3; D: NA; size: NA; J: TRBJ1-2; DNA: TGCGCCAGCAGCCAAGATACGGGGGGGCACTATGGCTACACCTTC; CDR3: CASSQDTGGHYGYTF
V: TRBV9; D: NA; size: NA; J: TRBJ1-3; DNA: TGTGCCAGCAGCGTAGGTGGAGGGAACTCTGGAAACACCATATATTTT; CDR3: CASSVGGGNSGNTIYF
V: TRBV9; D: TRBD2; size: NA; J: TRBJ2-1; DNA: TGTGCCAGCAGCCGGACTAGCGGGAATAGCTTTTACAATGAGCAGTTCTTC; CDR3: CASSRTSGNSFYNEQFF
V: TRBV10-3; D: NA; size: NA; J: TRBJ1-4; DNA: TGTGCCATCAGTGGGACAGAGTATGAAAAACTGTTTTTT; CDR3: CAISGTEYEKLFF
V: TRBV12-5; D: TRBD2; size: NA; J: TRBJ2-1; DNA: TGTGCTAGTGGCCCGCCTCCCGGGACTAGCGGGAGCACGGCAATAAATGAGCAGTTCTTC; CDR3: CASGPPPGTSGSTAINEQFF
V: TRBV7-8; D: NA; size: few; J: TRBJ1-2; DNA: TGTGCCAGCAGCTTAGCTATCAGCCCCGGACAATCTAACTATGGCTACACCTTC; CDR3: CASSLAISPGQSNYGYTF
V: TRBV5-1; D: NA; size: few; J: TRBJ1-4; DNA: TGCGCCAGCAGCTGGCTGGGGCAGGCTAATGAAAAACTGTTTTTT; CDR3: CASSWLGQANEKLFF
V: TRBV19; D: NA; size: NA; J: TRBJ2-1; DNA: TGTGCCACCGGGGATCCCGGGCCCTTAAACTCCTACAATGAGCAGTTCTTC; CDR3: CATGDPGPLNSYNEQFF
V: TRBV6-5; D: NA; size: NA; J: TRBJ2-5; DNA: TGTGCCAGCGGGGGGGCCTCAGAGACCCAGTACTTC; CDR3: CASGGASETQYF
V: TRBV19; D: NA; size: few; J: TRBJ1-6; DNA: TGTGCCAGTAGTATAGCCTATTCACCCCTCCACTTT; CDR3: CASSIAYSPLHF
V: TRBV4-2; D: TRBD2; size: NA; J: TRBJ2-2; DNA: TGTGCCAGCAGCTCCGGGAGGGGGGACACCGGGGAGCTGTTTTTT; CDR3: CASSSGRGDTGELFF
V: TRBV5-3; D: NA; size: NA; J: TRBJ1-1; DNA: TGTGCCAGAAGCTTGAGTGGACAGAACACTGAAGCTTTCTTT; CDR3: CARSLSGQNTEAFF
V: TRBV9; D: NA; size: NA; J: TRBJ1-3; DNA: TGTGCCAGCAGCGTATATTCGATCAGCTCTGGAAACACCATATATTTT; CDR3: CASSVYSISSGNTIYF
V: TRBV2; D: NA; size: once; J: TRBJ2-3; DNA: TGTGCCAGCAGTGACGCAAAATCGGCAGATACGCAGTATTTT; CDR3: CASSDAKSADTQYF
V: TRBV19; D: NA; size: NA; J: TRBJ2-3; DNA: TGTGCCAGTAGTTCCCGGGCGGGGGCCTCTGATACGCAGTATTTT; CDR3: CASSSRAGASDTQYF
V: TRBV11-2; D: NA; size: NA; J: TRBJ1-1; DNA: TGTGCCAGCAGCTTCAGGGGTCGGAACACTGAAGCTTTCTTT; CDR3: CASSFRGRNTEAFF
V: TRBV2; D: NA; size: NA; J: TRBJ2-3; DNA: TGTGCCAGCAGTGGAGTTGATACGCAGTATTTT; CDR3: CASSGVDTQYF
V: TRBV7-2; D: TRBD2; size: NA; J: TRBJ2-7; DNA: TGTGCCAGCAGCTTTAGCGGGAGCTCCTACGAGCAGTACTTC; CDR3: CASSFSGSSYEQYF
V: TRBV15; D: NA; size: NA; J: TRBJ2-2; DNA: TGTGCCACCAGCAGAGACTCAGGGGTGGCCGGGGAGCTGTTTTTT; CDR3: CATSRDSGVAGELFF
V: TRBV6-5; D: NA; size: few; J: TRBJ2-1; DNA: TGTGCCAGCAGTCGGACGAGAACGGGGGAGCAGTTCTTC; CDR3: CASSRTRTGEQFF
V: TRBV7-3; D: NA; size: NA; J: TRBJ1-1; DNA: TGTGCCAGCAGCTTCGGCGGGAACACTGAAGCTTTCTTT; CDR3: CASSFGGNTEAFF
V: TRBV6-1; D: TRBD1; size: NA; J: TRBJ1-2; DNA: TGTGCCAGCAGTGGACAGGGGATGAACTATGGCTACACCTTC; CDR3: CASSGQGMNYGYTF
V: TRBV28; D: NA; size: once; J: TRBJ2-7; DNA: TGTGCCAGCAGCCCCCGGACTGTCTACTCCTACGAGCAGTACTTC; CDR3: CASSPRTVYSYEQYF
V: TRBV6-6; D: TRBD1; size: NA; J: TRBJ1-1; DNA: TGTGCCAGCAGTTACAGATCCAGGGGGTCCACTGAAGCTTTCTTT; CDR3: CASSYRSRGSTEAFF
V: TRBV6-1; D: NA; size: NA; J: TRBJ2-5; DNA: TGTGCCAGCAGTCCGGCCGGTGGGGCCAAGACCCAGTACTTC; CDR3: CASSPAGGAKTQYF
V: TRBV7-2; D: NA; size: NA; J: TRBJ1-2; DNA: TGTGCCAGCAGCTTCTCCAGGGCGGACTATGGCTACACCTTC; CDR3: CASSFSRADYGYTF
V: TRBV7-2; D: TRBD1; size: NA; J: TRBJ1-6; DNA: TGTGCCAGCAGCTTAGGGGCAAGACAGGGTCCTAATTCACCCCTCCACTTT; CDR3: CASSLGARQGPNSPLHF
V: TRBV6-7; D: TRBD2; size: NA; J: TRBJ2-5; DNA: TGTGCCAGCAGTTCCGTTCGTGCTAGCGGGCATAGGGGCGGGGAGACCCAGTACTTC; CDR3: CASSSVRASGHRGGETQYF
V: TRBV30; D: NA; size: NA; J: TRBJ1-5; DNA: TGTGCCTGGAGTGCAGCGGGAGGTCAGCCCCAGCATTTT; CDR3: CAWSAAGGQPQHF
V: TRBV2; D: TRBD2; size: few; J: TRBJ2-3; DNA: TGTGCCAGCAGTGGGGCTTTAGCGGGAGGAACAGATACGCAGTATTTT; CDR3: CASSGALAGGTDTQYF
V: TRBV25-1; D: NA; size: NA; J: TRBJ1-1; DNA: TGTGCCAGCAGTGAAAGTCCCAGGGTCGCTGAAGCTTTCTTT; CDR3: CASSESPRVAEAFF
V: TRBV4-3; D: NA; size: NA; J: TRBJ1-2; DNA: TGCGCCAGCAGCCAACAATCGACAGGACCCGAACGTCCTAACTATGGCTACACCTTC; CDR3: CASSQQSTGPERPNYGYTF
V: TRBV10-2; D: NA; size: few; J: TRBJ1-5; DNA: TGCGCCAGCGTGGACAGACTTCGAGGTCAGCCCCAGCATTTT; CDR3: CASVDRLRGQPQHF
V: TRBV30; D: NA; size: NA; J: TRBJ1-2; DNA: TGTGCCTGGAGTGTACTCTTACGCCAGGGAAGGGCAACCTTC; CDR3: CAWSVLLRQGRATF
V: TRBV11-2; D: NA; size: NA; J: TRBJ1-4; DNA: TGTGCCAGCAGCGAAACGGGAGGGGAAAAACTGTTTTTT; CDR3: CASSETGGEKLFF
V: TRBV6-5; D: NA; size: NA; J: TRBJ2-7; DNA: TGTGCCAGCAGTTACGGAAGACATTCCTACGAGCAGTACTTC; CDR3: CASSYGRHSYEQYF
V: TRBV7-8; D: TRBD2; size: NA; J: TRBJ2-6; DNA: TGTGCCAGCAGCTTGGGGGGGGCTGGGGCCAACGTCCTGACTTTC; CDR3: CASSLGGAGANVLTF
V: TRBV2; D: NA; size: NA; J: TRBJ1-4; DNA: TGTGCCAGCAGTGAATCACCGGGGACTAATGAAAAACTGTTTTTT; CDR3: CASSESPGTNEKLFF